These T cell receptor beta chains were read from a single sample in a study of blood T cell repertoires in COVID-19. The table came from immunoSEQ multiplex PCR; TCRdb's copy has only in-frame clones and leaves some out. This sample yields approximately 110,000 clones, of which about 74% are seen a single time; approximately 5.9% belongs to the top ten. The material sequenced was peripheral blood. These receptors were obtained from a man older than 75 with COVID-19, enrolled during active disease. Each CDR3 is given with its conserved first and last residue. D genes are given only for firm matches. Rows may omit the clone size; those that give it use once, few, many or a size class.

clone size: NA
V gene: TRBV4-1
D gene: TRBD2
J gene: TRBJ2-3
CDR3 DNA: TGCGCCAGCAGCCCACTAGCGGGCAGCACAGATACGCAGTATTTT
CDR3 protein: CASSPLAGSTDTQYF

clone size: NA
V gene: TRBV27
D gene: NA
J gene: TRBJ2-5
CDR3 DNA: TGTGCCAGCAGTGCTACAGTGGATAGTGCGACCCAGTACTTC
CDR3 protein: CASSATVDSATQYF

clone size: NA
V gene: TRBV5-5
D gene: TRBD1
J gene: TRBJ2-7
CDR3 DNA: TGTGCCAGCAGCTTGGGGACAGGGTACTACGAGCAGTACTTC
CDR3 protein: CASSLGTGYYEQYF

clone size: NA
V gene: TRBV6-5
D gene: TRBD2
J gene: TRBJ2-5
CDR3 DNA: TGTGCCAGCAGAGCGGGAGGGTTCTTAGAGACCCAGTACTTC
CDR3 protein: CASRAGGFLETQYF

clone size: NA
V gene: TRBV10-2
D gene: NA
J gene: TRBJ2-1
CDR3 DNA: TGCGCCAGCAGTCCTCCCACTAGTCATGAGCAGTTCTTC
CDR3 protein: CASSPPTSHEQFF

clone size: NA
V gene: TRBV5-4
D gene: TRBD1
J gene: TRBJ2-7
CDR3 DNA: TGTGCCAGCAGCATTCCCGGGACAGGGGGCTACGAGCAGTACTTC
CDR3 protein: CASSIPGTGGYEQYF

clone size: NA
V gene: TRBV27
D gene: TRBD2
J gene: TRBJ2-5
CDR3 DNA: TGTGCCAGCAGTTTAGTAGCGGGAGGGCGAGAGACCCAGTACTTC
CDR3 protein: CASSLVAGGRETQYF

clone size: NA
V gene: TRBV30
D gene: TRBD1
J gene: TRBJ2-7
CDR3 DNA: TGTGCCTGGAGTGGGGGCGGGACAGGGGGCTACGAGCAGTACTTC
CDR3 protein: CAWSGGGTGGYEQYF

clone size: NA
V gene: TRBV12-3/TRBV12-4
D gene: NA
J gene: TRBJ1-1
CDR3 DNA: TGTGCCAGCAGTTTTGACAGACCCACTGAAGCTTTCTTT
CDR3 protein: CASSFDRPTEAFF

clone size: NA
V gene: TRBV12-3/TRBV12-4
D gene: NA
J gene: TRBJ1-5
CDR3 DNA: TGTGCCAGCAGTATCGGGACAAGGGAACAGCATTTT
CDR3 protein: CASSIGTREQHF

clone size: NA
V gene: TRBV5-1
D gene: TRBD2
J gene: TRBJ2-3
CDR3 DNA: TGCGCCAGCAGCTTGTCTAGCGGGAGTATAACAGATACGCAGTATTTT
CDR3 protein: CASSLSSGSITDTQYF

clone size: NA
V gene: TRBV18
D gene: NA
J gene: TRBJ1-5
CDR3 DNA: TGTGCCAGCTCACCCTTCGGGGAGGGGTATCAGCCCCAGCATTTT
CDR3 protein: CASSPFGEGYQPQHF

clone size: NA
V gene: TRBV27
D gene: TRBD1
J gene: TRBJ2-7
CDR3 DNA: TGTGCCAGCAGTTTAAACAGACCTGGGACAGGGTCAGCCTACGAGCAGTACTTC
CDR3 protein: CASSLNRPGTGSAYEQYF

clone size: NA
V gene: TRBV7-2
D gene: TRBD2
J gene: TRBJ2-4
CDR3 DNA: TGTGCCAGCAGCTTGACCGGAAGGCGCGGGAGGGCCACCAAAAACATTCAGTACTTC
CDR3 protein: CASSLTGRRGRATKNIQYF

clone size: NA
V gene: TRBV20-1
D gene: NA
J gene: TRBJ2-7
CDR3 DNA: TGCAGTGCTAGAAATAACTACGAGCAGTACTTC
CDR3 protein: CSARNNYEQYF

clone size: NA
V gene: TRBV2
D gene: TRBD1
J gene: TRBJ1-6
CDR3 DNA: TGTGCCAGCAGTGGGACAGGAGGTCAGTCACCCCTCCACTTT
CDR3 protein: CASSGTGGQSPLHF

clone size: few
V gene: TRBV27
D gene: NA
J gene: TRBJ2-3
CDR3 DNA: TGTGCCAGCAGTTCCGGACAGTCGGATACGCAGTATTTT
CDR3 protein: CASSSGQSDTQYF

clone size: NA
V gene: TRBV29-1
D gene: TRBD1
J gene: TRBJ1-1
CDR3 DNA: TGCAGCGCCCGGACAGGGGCAGAGGACACTGAAGCTTTCTTT
CDR3 protein: CSARTGAEDTEAFF

clone size: NA
V gene: TRBV5-1
D gene: NA
J gene: TRBJ2-3
CDR3 DNA: TGCGCCAGCAGCGGAGCGGCCGGGGTGGCAGATACGCAGTATTTT
CDR3 protein: CASSGAAGVADTQYF

clone size: many
V gene: TRBV6-5
D gene: TRBD2
J gene: TRBJ2-1
CDR3 DNA: TGTGCCAGCAGTTACTGGCGGGAGGGCCGCTACAATGAGCAGTTCTTC
CDR3 protein: CASSYWREGRYNEQFF

clone size: NA
V gene: TRBV5-1
D gene: TRBD2
J gene: TRBJ2-5
CDR3 DNA: TGCGCCAGCAGCGACGGGACTAGTTGGGAGACCCAGTACTTC
CDR3 protein: CASSDGTSWETQYF

clone size: NA
V gene: TRBV19
D gene: NA
J gene: TRBJ2-5
CDR3 DNA: TGTGCCAGTAGGGGAGGTGAGACCCAGTACTTC
CDR3 protein: CASRGGETQYF

clone size: NA
V gene: TRBV7-3
D gene: TRBD2
J gene: TRBJ2-1
CDR3 DNA: TGTGCCAGCAGCCTCCGATCACCCGCTAGCGGGAGAGGCGTGGCTGAGCAGTTCTTC
CDR3 protein: CASSLRSPASGRGVAEQFF

clone size: many
V gene: TRBV29-1
D gene: NA
J gene: TRBJ2-7
CDR3 DNA: TGCAGCGTTGAACCCCTAGGGGCCTACGAGCAGTACTTC
CDR3 protein: CSVEPLGAYEQYF

clone size: NA
V gene: TRBV5-6
D gene: TRBD2
J gene: TRBJ2-1
CDR3 DNA: TGTGCCAGCAGCTTGGGAATAGCGGGAGATATGAAGACTGATGAGCAGTTCTTC
CDR3 protein: CASSLGIAGDMKTDEQFF

clone size: NA
V gene: TRBV28
D gene: NA
J gene: TRBJ1-4
CDR3 DNA: TGTGCCAGCAGTCTCCTCGGAAAACTGTTTTTT
CDR3 protein: CASSLLGKLFF

clone size: NA
V gene: TRBV6-6
D gene: NA
J gene: TRBJ1-5
CDR3 DNA: TGTGCCAGCAGTCCACAAGGGACCCGGGGGGCTGAGCAGCCCCAGCATTTT
CDR3 protein: CASSPQGTRGAEQPQHF

clone size: NA
V gene: TRBV3-1/TRBV3-2
D gene: TRBD2
J gene: TRBJ2-3
CDR3 DNA: TGTGCCAGCGGGTCTAGCGGGGGGACAGATACGCAGTATTTT
CDR3 protein: CASGSSGGTDTQYF

clone size: once
V gene: TRBV6-6
D gene: TRBD1
J gene: TRBJ1-1
CDR3 DNA: TGTGCCAGCAGTTTCCGACAGGGTAGCACTGAAGCTTTCTTT
CDR3 protein: CASSFRQGSTEAFF

clone size: NA
V gene: TRBV5-4
D gene: TRBD2
J gene: TRBJ2-2
CDR3 DNA: TGTGCCAGCAGCGAGACTAGCGGGAGAGGAGGCACCGGGGAGCTGTTTTTT
CDR3 protein: CASSETSGRGGTGELFF

clone size: NA
V gene: TRBV5-3
D gene: NA
J gene: TRBJ1-2
CDR3 DNA: TGTGCCAGAGCCATCTCCCGGCGAAGGCGCGGCTATGGCTACACCTTC
CDR3 protein: CARAISRRRRGYGYTF

clone size: few
V gene: TRBV6-6
D gene: TRBD1
J gene: TRBJ1-6
CDR3 DNA: TGTGCCAGCAGCCGATGGGGGACAGGGGGCCTCAATTCACCCCTCCACTTT
CDR3 protein: CASSRWGTGGLNSPLHF

clone size: NA
V gene: TRBV6-5
D gene: NA
J gene: TRBJ1-1
CDR3 DNA: TGTGCCAGCACCCAAGATGGGCGACCGCGCACTGAAGCTTTCTTT
CDR3 protein: CASTQDGRPRTEAFF

clone size: once
V gene: TRBV11-1
D gene: TRBD2
J gene: TRBJ2-7
CDR3 DNA: TGTGCCAGCAGCCGACTCGCGGGGGGCGGCTTCGAGCAGTACTTC
CDR3 protein: CASSRLAGGGFEQYF

clone size: NA
V gene: TRBV24-1
D gene: NA
J gene: TRBJ2-2
CDR3 DNA: TGTGCCACCAGTGACTCCGGGTACAGGGAGAACACCGGGGAGCTGTTTTTT
CDR3 protein: CATSDSGYRENTGELFF

clone size: NA
V gene: TRBV9
D gene: NA
J gene: TRBJ2-2
CDR3 DNA: TGTGCCAGCAGCGTAGGGGGGCTCGGCGGGGAGCTGTTTTTT
CDR3 protein: CASSVGGLGGELFF

clone size: NA
V gene: TRBV28
D gene: NA
J gene: TRBJ2-1
CDR3 DNA: TGTGCCAGCAGCCCCCTGGTCGGAGGCTACAATGAGCAGTTCTTC
CDR3 protein: CASSPLVGGYNEQFF

clone size: once
V gene: TRBV28
D gene: TRBD2
J gene: TRBJ2-7
CDR3 DNA: TGTGCCAGCAGTTTAGCGGGGGCCTACGAGCAGTACTTC
CDR3 protein: CASSLAGAYEQYF

clone size: NA
V gene: TRBV6-6
D gene: TRBD1
J gene: TRBJ1-4
CDR3 DNA: TGTGCCAGCAGTTCGGGACAGGGGAATGAAAAACTGTTTTTT
CDR3 protein: CASSSGQGNEKLFF

clone size: NA
V gene: TRBV3-1/TRBV3-2
D gene: TRBD2
J gene: TRBJ2-3
CDR3 DNA: TGTGCCAGCAGCCAGCATGGGACTAGCGGGAGGGGTACAGATACGCAGTATTTT
CDR3 protein: CASSQHGTSGRGTDTQYF

clone size: NA
V gene: TRBV13
D gene: TRBD1
J gene: TRBJ1-2
CDR3 DNA: TGTGCCAGCAGCTCCCAGGGGACAGAGCCAATCTTC
CDR3 protein: CASSSQGTEPIF

clone size: NA
V gene: TRBV29-1
D gene: TRBD1
J gene: TRBJ1-2
CDR3 DNA: TGCAGCGTCGAAGATGACAGGGGGGGCGACGGCTACACCTTC
CDR3 protein: CSVEDDRGGDGYTF

clone size: NA
V gene: TRBV9
D gene: NA
J gene: TRBJ1-3
CDR3 DNA: TGTGCCAGCAGCGCGATCGAGCCCTCCTCTGGAAACACCATATATTTT
CDR3 protein: CASSAIEPSSGNTIYF

clone size: NA
V gene: TRBV12-3/TRBV12-4
D gene: NA
J gene: TRBJ1-5
CDR3 DNA: TGTGCCAGCAGCTTGGGGGCTGTACAGCCCCAGCATTTT
CDR3 protein: CASSLGAVQPQHF

clone size: NA
V gene: TRBV3-1/TRBV3-2
D gene: NA
J gene: TRBJ1-5
CDR3 DNA: TGTGCCAGCAGCCAGGGGGGGGCGCGGGGCAATCAGCCCCAGCATTTT
CDR3 protein: CASSQGGARGNQPQHF

clone size: NA
V gene: TRBV5-1
D gene: TRBD1
J gene: TRBJ1-2
CDR3 DNA: TGCGCCAGCAGACCCTCGGGACAGAGTAACTATGGCTACACCTTC
CDR3 protein: CASRPSGQSNYGYTF

clone size: NA
V gene: TRBV23-1
D gene: NA
J gene: TRBJ1-3
CDR3 DNA: TGCGCCAGCAGTCACCTTCGACAGGCTTTTGACAACACCATATATTTT
CDR3 protein: CASSHLRQAFDNTIYF

clone size: few
V gene: TRBV9
D gene: TRBD2
J gene: TRBJ2-7
CDR3 DNA: TGTGCCAGCAGCGTAGGAGCGGGAGCAACCTACGAGCAGTACTTC
CDR3 protein: CASSVGAGATYEQYF

clone size: NA
V gene: TRBV9
D gene: NA
J gene: TRBJ2-1
CDR3 DNA: TGTGCCAGCAGCGCCCGGGTGGAGGGTGAGCAGTTCTTC
CDR3 protein: CASSARVEGEQFF

clone size: NA
V gene: TRBV12-3/TRBV12-4
D gene: NA
J gene: TRBJ1-2
CDR3 DNA: TGTGCCAGCAGCCGCGAGTCTAGGGGCTACACCTTC
CDR3 protein: CASSRESRGYTF

clone size: NA
V gene: TRBV5-1
D gene: NA
J gene: TRBJ1-2
CDR3 DNA: TGCGCCAGCAGCTATTCGGAGGTGGGCTATGGCTACACCTTC
CDR3 protein: CASSYSEVGYGYTF

clone size: once
V gene: TRBV18
D gene: TRBD1
J gene: TRBJ1-5
CDR3 DNA: TGTGCCAGCTCACCCGGGGACAGGGGGCTAGGCCAGCCCCAGCATTTT
CDR3 protein: CASSPGDRGLGQPQHF

clone size: NA
V gene: TRBV6-5
D gene: NA
J gene: TRBJ2-5
CDR3 DNA: TGTGCCAGCATTTGGGAGGCGGAGGGGGAGACCCAGTACTTC
CDR3 protein: CASIWEAEGETQYF

clone size: NA
V gene: TRBV24-1
D gene: NA
J gene: TRBJ1-2
CDR3 DNA: TGTGCCACCAGTGATTTTGAACAGACCTATGGCTACACCTTC
CDR3 protein: CATSDFEQTYGYTF

clone size: NA
V gene: TRBV6-2/TRBV6-3
D gene: NA
J gene: TRBJ2-1
CDR3 DNA: TGTGCCAGCAGTGAGCTACAGGGAACTGAGCAGTTCTTC
CDR3 protein: CASSELQGTEQFF

clone size: NA
V gene: TRBV28
D gene: NA
J gene: TRBJ1-1
CDR3 DNA: TGTGCCAGCAGTCAATATACAGGGAACACTGAAGCTTTCTTT
CDR3 protein: CASSQYTGNTEAFF

clone size: NA
V gene: TRBV7-2
D gene: NA
J gene: TRBJ2-3
CDR3 DNA: TGTGCCAGCAGCGCCAGACTAGCAGATACGCAGTATTTT
CDR3 protein: CASSARLADTQYF

clone size: NA
V gene: TRBV15
D gene: TRBD2
J gene: TRBJ2-7
CDR3 DNA: TGTGCCACCAGCAGAGAGCCGGGAGGAGGATACGAGCAGTACTTC
CDR3 protein: CATSREPGGGYEQYF

clone size: NA
V gene: TRBV2
D gene: TRBD2
J gene: TRBJ2-1
CDR3 DNA: TGTGCCAGCGTAGCGGGAGAATTGAGCAATGAGCAGTTCTTC
CDR3 protein: CASVAGELSNEQFF

clone size: NA
V gene: TRBV6-4
D gene: NA
J gene: TRBJ2-2
CDR3 DNA: TGTGCCAGCGCCCAAGGAGCGGAGGCCACCGGGGAGCTGTTTTTT
CDR3 protein: CASAQGAEATGELFF